This T cell receptor beta chain is drawn from a study of naive and memory T cell subsets. Study-wide points: Between naive and memory subsets, TCR abundance power law exponents differed. In CD4 and CD8 cells, diversity dropped from naive through EMRA. Clonotypes are single alpha or beta chains, not paired receptors. Expression changes during T cell differentiation may affect RNA-based TCR counts.

CDR1 MNHNS and CDR2 SASEGT come from the germline V gene. Trimming removed 5 bases from V and 5 bases from J; junction bases left unmatched: 7. The CDR3 spans 14 residues. An equimolar mix of two oligonucleotides served as the beta constant-region primer for TRBC1 and TRBC2. The ligated cDNA underwent four PCR rounds using SP2 and nested alpha and beta constant-region primers. Via MiXCR, TCRdb re-called the UMI-ligation and nested PCR reads, giving one row per CDR3 protein. This sample carries approximately 31,000 distinct CDR3 sequences, about a fifth of them seen once, and the ten largest clones take 3.4%. A remark on this clonotype: Its antigen is not identified.

The gene calls are TRBV6-1 and TRBJ2-7; 9 bases fit TRBD1. The sequence came from a human donor in good health. Input material: effector memory CD4+ T cells from blood. Regarding subset: effector memory, CD45RA- CD27-. The CDR3 region has the DNA TGTGCCAGCAGTTACAGGGGGCGTGGGAACGAGCAGTACTTC. Residues: CASSYRGRGNEQYF.